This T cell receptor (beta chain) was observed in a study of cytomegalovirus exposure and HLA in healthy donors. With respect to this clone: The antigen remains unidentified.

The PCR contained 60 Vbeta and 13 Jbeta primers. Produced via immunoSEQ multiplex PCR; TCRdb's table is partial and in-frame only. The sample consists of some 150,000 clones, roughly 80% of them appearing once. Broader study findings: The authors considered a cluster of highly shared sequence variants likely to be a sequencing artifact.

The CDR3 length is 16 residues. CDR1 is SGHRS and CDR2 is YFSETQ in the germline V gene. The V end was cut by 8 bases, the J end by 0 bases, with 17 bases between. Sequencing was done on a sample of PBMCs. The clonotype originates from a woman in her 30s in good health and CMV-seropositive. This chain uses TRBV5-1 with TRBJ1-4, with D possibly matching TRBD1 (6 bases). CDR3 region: CASRTGTSATNEKLFF. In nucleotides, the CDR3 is TGCGCCAGTAGAACAGGGACCTCCGCAACTAATGAAAAACTGTTTTTT.